This TCR beta chain was found in a study of shared clonotypes between healthy human individuals. Sequencing was performed with immunoSEQ multiplex PCR; in TCRdb, only in-frame clones are kept and a portion is missing. The repertoire includes about 2.4 million clones, approximately 90% of them detected once, and about 0.13% sits in the top ten. The sequenced sample was naive CD4+ T cells sorted from blood. The sample's subset: CD45RA+ positively selected. The TCR sequence derives from a man aged 18 to 30 in good health.

The CDR3 DNA reads as TGCGCCAGCAGCCCGGACCCGGGACAGAGGAATGAGCAGTTCTTC. Its translation is CASSPDPGQRNEQFF. This chain uses TRBV5-1 with TRBJ2-1; 7 bases agree with TRBD1. V lost 4 bases and J lost 7; bases outside the gene matches: 11. The length of the CDR3 is 15 residues. The germline gives CDR1 SGHRS, CDR2 YFSETQ.